The 4 T cell receptor beta chains below were found in one sample sequenced in a study of vaccination and CD4 T cells after COVID-19. Sequencing of DNA taken from cultured CD4+ T cells relied on the Oncomine TCR Beta short-read assay. DNA came from CD4+ T cells after culture. TCRdb analysed the PCR reads with MiXCR anew, one entry per CDR3 protein. The repertoire holds 9,500 to 14,000 distinct CDR3 sequences, with around a third as singletons. Treatment reported: 10-day PBMC culture with coronavirus spike peptide pools or control peptides (ViraFEST assay). CD4+ T-cell collection from the unexposed donor predated the COVID-19 pandemic (2011-2018). Their recognized antigens are unknown. The sample consisted of CD4+ T cells from blood, cultured in vitro. The receptors shown here come from a human donor in good health.

The chain carries TRBV20-1 and TRBJ2-2; perhaps TRBD2 as D (6 bases). Germline values: CDR1 DFQATT, CDR2 SNEGSKA (reference sequence). V was clipped by 6 bases and J by 4 bases, with 24 bases between them. The CDR3 has 17 residues. The CDR3 DNA follows: TGCAGTGCAACCACCACGCCGGGACTCCGAGCCACCGGGGAGCTGTTTTTT. This translates into CSATTTPGLRATGELFF.

The chain links TRBV7-2 to TRBJ1-6, with TRBD1 matching over 7 bases. CDR3 length equals 17 residues. Germline CDR1 and CDR2: SGHTA and FQGNSA. After removal of 6 bases from V and 7 bases from J, the junction contained 15 bases not matched to a gene. CDR3 amino acids: CASRTSEVTGTNSPLHF. The CDR3 DNA follows: TGTGCCAGCAGAACATCGGAGGTGACAGGGACAAATTCACCCCTCCACTTT. Filled out from reference TRBV7-2 and TRBJ1-6, the complete variable domain reads GAGVSQSPSNKVTEKGKDVELRCDPISGHTALYWYRQSLGQGLEFLIYFQGNSAPDKSGLPSDRFSAERTGGSVSTLTIQRTQQEDSAVYLCASRTSEVTGTNSPLHFGNGTRLTVT.

V gene TRBV7-8 combines with J gene TRBJ1-5; D is perhaps TRBD1 (5 bases). The ends were cut back, 5 bases at V and 4 bases at J, with 18 bases in the middle. Germline assignment: CDR1 SGHVS and CDR2 FQNEAQ. The CDR3 loop spans 16 amino acids. CDR3 nucleotide sequence: TGTGCCAGCAGCGTTACAACCGGGACTTTAAATCAGCCCCAGCATTTT. Its protein is CASSVTTGTLNQPQHF.

The table lists this clonotype with a few counts. The V call is TRBV15, the J call TRBJ1-3; a weak D match, TRBD1 (5 bases). V was clipped by 0 bases and J by 0 bases, with 12 bases between them. CDR1 LNHNV and CDR2 YYDKDF come from the germline V gene (reference sequence). The CDR3 runs 17 residues. The CDR3 is CATSRDGARASGNTIYF. Here the CDR3 DNA reads TGTGCCACCAGCAGAGATGGTGCCAGGGCCTCTGGAAACACCATATATTTT.